One sample yielded the 31 T cell receptor beta chains listed below, sequenced in a study of PD-1 blockade in classical Hodgkin lymphoma. Sequencing used immunoSEQ multiplex PCR; TCRdb keeps in-frame clones, though not all of them. The sample holds around 6,000 clones, approximately 75% seen once. Relapses following autologous stem cell transplantation were seen in all patients, with brentuximab vedotin exposure varying. Sequenced here: peripheral blood mononuclear cells (PBMCs), sampled at baseline. Receptor source: a human donor with classical Hodgkin lymphoma.

V is TRBV11-2 and J is TRBJ2-2; no firm D call. Germline CDR1 and CDR2: SGHAT and FQNNGV. V was clipped by 0 bases and J by 8 bases, with 7 bases between them. The CDR3 is 13 amino acids. CDR3 in amino acids: CASSLDRTGELFF. CDR3 bases: TGTGCCAGCAGCTTAGATCGGACGGGGGAGCTGTTTTTT. Combining the CDR3 with reference TRBV11-2 and TRBJ2-2 gives the whole variable domain EAGVAQSPRYKIIEKRQSVAFWCNPISGHATLYWYQQILGQGPKLLIQFQNNGVVDDSQLPKDRFSAERLKGVDSTLKIQPAKLEDSAVYLCASSLDRTGELFFGEGSRLTVL.

V is TRBV11-1 and J is TRBJ2-5, with 12 bases matching TRBD2. Germline assignment: CDR1 SGHAT and CDR2 FQDESV (reference sequence). The CDR3 extends over 16 amino acids. V shed 4 bases and J 0 bases; nucleotides not matched to a gene: 3. The CDR3 reads CASSSGTSGYQETQYF. CDR3 DNA sequence: TGTGCCAGCAGCTCAGGGACTAGCGGGTACCAAGAGACCCAGTACTTC.

The rearrangement joins TRBV6-9 to TRBJ1-2; 7 nucleotides line up with TRBD1. The trim removed 4 bases at V and 1 base at J, leaving 3 bases unmatched. The CDR3 has 14 amino acids. CDR1 and CDR2 from the germline V gene are MNHGY and SVAAGI. This CDR3 reads CASSWTGLNYGYTF. The DNA for the CDR3 is TGTGCCAGCAGTTGGACAGGTCTTAACTATGGCTACACCTTC.

The chain employs TRBV14 and TRBJ1-2; 12 bases line up with TRBD1. Germline lookup yields CDR1 SGHDN and CDR2 FVKESK. Unmatched junction bases numbered 5, after V lost 4 bases and J lost 2 bases. CDR3 size: 16 residues. The CDR3 coding sequence is TGTGCCAGCAGCCCCGGGGGACAGGGGGCGAACTATGGCTACACCTTC. Translated, it gives CASSPGGQGANYGYTF. The full variable domain, rest sourced from reference TRBV14 and TRBJ1-2, is EAGVTQFPSHSVIEKGQTVTLRCDPISGHDNLYWYRRVMGKEIKFLLHFVKESKQDESGMPNNRFLAERTGGTYSTLKVQPAELEDSGVYFCASSPGGQGANYGYTFGSGTRLTVV.

The table lists this clone with a count of one. The rearrangement joins TRBV19 to TRBJ2-5; possibly TRBD2 for D (6 bases). Germline V gene lookup returns CDR1 LNHDA and CDR2 SQIVND (reference sequence). The V gene lost 7 bases and the J gene lost 4 bases, with 10 bases spanning the gap. The CDR3 spans 12 residues. Here the CDR3 reads CASIGGTETQYF. CDR3 DNA sequence: TGTGCCAGTATTGGGGGGACAGAGACCCAGTACTTC.

This clone was seen once. The rearrangement links TRBV7-2 to TRBJ1-5, with 7 bases identical to TRBD1. After removal of 5 bases from V and 3 bases from J, the junction contained 4 bases not matched to a gene. From germline, CDR1 is SGHTA and CDR2 FQGNSA. The CDR3 runs to 14 residues. CDR3 nucleotides: TGTGCCAGCAGCCGACAGGGCATCAATCAGCCCCAGCATTTT. It is translated as CASSRQGINQPQHF. The full variable domain, completed using reference TRBV7-2 and TRBJ1-5, is GAGVSQSPSNKVTEKGKDVELRCDPISGHTALYWYRQSLGQGLEFLIYFQGNSAPDKSGLPSDRFSAERTGGSVSTLTIQRTQQEDSAVYLCASSRQGINQPQHFGDGTRLSIL.

The chain joins TRBV7-8 to TRBJ2-2; TRBD1 or TRBD2 may be the D gene (5 bases each). CDR1 and CDR2 (germline): SGHVS, FQNEAQ. The V end lost 7 bases, the J end lost 9 bases, and 21 bases lay between the germline ends. The length of the CDR3 is 15 residues. CDR3 sequence reads: CASNSNRDLRRELFF. The CDR3 DNA follows: TGTGCCAGCAACTCCAACCGGGACCTCAGAAGGGAGCTGTTTTTT.

This chain uses TRBV7-9 with TRBJ1-5, with D unresolved. Germline V CDR1 and CDR2: SEHNR, FQNEAQ (reference sequence). Trimming removed 2 bases from V and 4 bases from J, with 6 bases in between. This CDR3 spans 13 amino acids. CDR3 bases: TGTGCCAGCAGCTTATGGGAAAATCAGCCCCAGCATTTT. Its protein product is CASSLWENQPQHF.

The gene calls are TRBV7-9 and TRBJ1-4; 7 bases are shared with TRBD1. CDR1 and CDR2 (germline): SEHNR, FQNEAQ (reference sequence). Trimming removed 7 bases from V and 3 bases from J; junction bases left unmatched: 5. The CDR3 consists of 14 residues. The CDR3: CASTRTGANEKLFF. The CDR3 coding sequence is TGTGCCAGCACCCGTACAGGGGCTAATGAAAAACTGTTTTTT.

The chain recombines TRBV6-1 with TRBJ2-5; D could derive from TRBD1 or TRBD2 (6 bases each). Per the germline V gene, CDR1 is MNHNS and CDR2 is SASEGT. V lost 8 bases and J lost 5, with 21 bases in between. The CDR3 consists of 15 residues. The CDR3 sequence: CASQMFPGAGETQYF. The CDR3 DNA is TGTGCCAGCCAGATGTTTCCGGGGGCTGGGGAGACCCAGTACTTC.

This clone was seen a handful of times. The V call is TRBV5-1, the J call TRBJ2-1; 11 bases map to TRBD2. There are 22 residues in the CDR3. The ends lost 2 bases at V and 2 bases at J; junction bases unmatched: 21. Germline values: CDR1 SGHRS, CDR2 YFSETQ. The CDR3 protein is CASSFPGLAETTQLRAYNEQFF. CDR3 in DNA: TGCGCCAGCAGCTTTCCGGGACTAGCGGAGACCACTCAGCTGAGGGCCTACAATGAGCAGTTCTTC.

As regards this clone: The sample contains more than one DNA sequence encoding this CDR3. The rearrangement joins TRBV19 to TRBJ1-1; possible D gene TRBD1, 5 bases. Trimming took off 4 bases at V and 8 bases at J, with 11 bases between the two ends. The CDR3 loop spans 12 amino acids. Germline V gives CDR1 LNHDA, CDR2 SQIVND (reference sequence). The CDR3, as DNA: TGTGCCAGTAGTACCTGGACACGAGAAGCTTTCTTT. This gives the protein CASSTWTREAFF.

Note on this clone: The sample contains more than one DNA sequence encoding this CDR3. The chain joins TRBV5-1 to TRBJ2-7; 7 bases align to TRBD1. Germline loops: CDR1 SGHRS, CDR2 YFSETQ. This CDR3 spans 14 amino acids. V lost 0 bases, J lost 2 bases, and 2 bases stayed unmatched. CDR3 in DNA: TGCGCCAGCAGCTTGGAGGGGACAGCCTACGAGCAGTACTTC. It encodes CASSLEGTAYEQYF. Based on the CDR3 plus reference TRBV5-1 and TRBJ2-7, the full variable domain is KAGVTQTPRYLIKTRGQQVTLSCSPISGHRSVSWYQQTPGQGLQFLFEYFSETQRNKGNFPGRFSGRQFSNSRSEMNVSTLELGDSALYLCASSLEGTAYEQYFGPGTRLTVT.

The chain carries TRBV5-1 and TRBJ2-6; 9 nucleotides agree with TRBD1. CDR1 is SGHRS and CDR2 is YFSETQ in the germline V gene. V lost 0 bases to trimming and J lost 2 bases; unmatched junction nucleotides: 9. The CDR3 contains 19 residues. The CDR3 DNA is TGCGCCAGCAGCTTGGCCCCGGGACAGGGAGTCACTGGGGCCAACGTCCTGACTTTC. Translating it yields CASSLAPGQGVTGANVLTF.

In its sample, this clone is medium-sized (0.01 to 0.1%). The J gene is TRBJ1-2, the V gene TRBV25-1; D is uncertain. The CDR3 sequence is 13 residues long. Germline CDR1 MGHDK, CDR2 SYGVNS. With 6 bases removed from V and 8 bases from J, the gap between germline ends came to 16 bases. The DNA of the CDR3 is TGTGCCAGCAGCCTCAAGGGAAGAGACGGCTACACCTTC. It yields the protein CASSLKGRDGYTF.

A few counts support this clone. The V call is TRBV20-1, the J call TRBJ2-1; D unresolved. V was pared by 4 bases and J by 7 bases, with 8 bases between. The CDR3 loop spans 11 amino acids. Germline CDR1 reads DFQATT; CDR2 reads SNEGSKA (reference sequence). The CDR3 region is CSATPLNEQFF. The CDR3 coding sequence is TGCAGTGCTACCCCCTTGAATGAGCAGTTCTTC.

The gene calls are TRBV19 and TRBJ1-2, with TRBD1 as a possible D gene (6 bases). Germline V gives CDR1 LNHDA, CDR2 SQIVND (reference sequence). The CDR3 covers 14 residues. V lost 10 bases and J lost 5, with 20 bases in between. The DNA of the CDR3 is TGTGCCACCGAGGGGGACAACCTCGGTTATGGCTACACCTTC. It yields the protein CATEGDNLGYGYTF.

This chain uses TRBV5-1 with TRBJ2-7; D tentatively fits TRBD1 or TRBD2 (5 bases each). V was pared by 3 bases and J by 2 bases, with 18 bases between. The CDR3 has 16 amino acids. In germline, CDR1 is SGHRS, CDR2 YFSETQ. The CDR3 reads CASSSAVGGHPYEQYF. In DNA, the CDR3 is TGCGCCAGCAGCTCTGCGGTTGGAGGACACCCCTACGAGCAGTACTTC.

The chain links TRBV7-8 to TRBJ2-7; 10 bases fit TRBD2. The CDR3 is 15 residues long. Germline values: CDR1 SGHVS, CDR2 FQNEAQ. Trimming removed 5 bases from V and 3 bases from J; junction bases left unmatched: 7. The CDR3 DNA sequence: TGTGCCAGCAGCCCCGGACTAGCGGATTACTACGAGCAGTACTTC. Translated, it gives CASSPGLADYYEQYF. Variable domain in full (rest from reference TRBV7-8 and TRBJ2-7): GAGVSQSPRYKVAKRGQDVALRCDPISGHVSLFWYQQALGQGPEFLTYFQNEAQLDKSGLPSDRFFAERPEGSVSTLKIQRTQQEDSAVYLCASSPGLADYYEQYFGPGTRLTVT.

The chain has TRBV10-1 and TRBJ2-1; 7 bases map to TRBD1. V was clipped by 6 bases and J by 13 bases; unmatched bases: 9. Germline CDR1 is WNHNN and CDR2 is SYGVQD (reference sequence). CDR3 size: 12 residues. As DNA, the CDR3 is TGCGCCAGCAGCATCGACAGGGCCCCCCAGTTCTTC. As protein: CASSIDRAPQFF.

V is TRBV9 and J is TRBJ1-2; no definite D call. Trimming removed 6 bases from V and 4 bases from J, with 19 bases in between. Germline values: CDR1 SGDLS, CDR2 YYNGEE. This CDR3 region has 15 residues. The CDR3 spells CASTSRRVLLYGYTF. The CDR3 bases are TGTGCCAGCACCAGCCGTAGGGTTCTCCTCTATGGCTACACCTTC.

This chain uses TRBV9 with TRBJ2-1, with D possibly called TRBD1 or TRBD2 (6 bases each). V was cut by 3 bases and J by 1 base, with 17 bases left in between. CDR1 is SGDLS and CDR2 is YYNGEE in the germline V gene. This CDR3 has 17 residues. This chain's CDR3 is CASSAVPEGGSYNEQFF. Written as DNA, the CDR3 is TGTGCCAGCAGCGCGGTCCCTGAAGGGGGGTCCTACAATGAGCAGTTCTTC.

This chain links TRBV9 with TRBJ2-1, with 8 bases that match TRBD1. Germline loops: CDR1 SGDLS, CDR2 YYNGEE. The CDR3 extends over 13 amino acids. The junction had 3 bases not matched to a gene; V was cut back by 3 bases and J by 7 bases. CDR3 bases: TGTGCCAGCAGCGCAGGGGGCTGGAATGAGCAGTTCTTC. Its translation is CASSAGGWNEQFF.

This clone showed up just once. The V and J genes are TRBV12-5 and TRBJ1-5; TRBD1 is a possible D gene (5 bases). The CDR3 totals 14 residues. V was cut by 5 bases and J by 4 bases, with 12 bases left in between. The germline CDR1 and CDR2 sequences are LGHNT and FRNRAP. The CDR3 sequence is CASGGGGLNQPQHF. For the CDR3, the DNA is TGTGCTAGTGGTGGGGGGGGTTTAAATCAGCCCCAGCATTTT.

This chain joins TRBV6-4 and TRBJ2-2; no reliable D call. The germline V gene encodes CDR1 MRHNA and CDR2 SNTAGT. V gave up 0 bases and J gave up 4 bases, with 3 bases separating them. This CDR3 has 13 amino acids. The CDR3 loop reads CASSDSITGELFF. In DNA, the CDR3 is TGTGCCAGCAGTGACTCGATCACCGGGGAGCTGTTTTTT.

About this clone itself: Its ends do not fully match the called genes, so a read error is possible. The V and J genes are TRBV5-3 and TRBJ2-7; 9 bases match TRBD1. TRBV5-3 belongs to the ORF category, with a function that is uncertain. The CDR3 covers 14 residues. The CDR3 DNA follows: TGTGCCAGCAGCTTGGGAGAAACAGGGGGCGTGCAGTACTTC. Amino acid sequence: CASSLGETGGVQYF.

The V and J genes are TRBV15 and TRBJ1-1; D might be TRBD1 (5 bases). CDR3 size: 18 residues. V was shortened by 4 bases and J by 1 base, with 22 bases between the two germline ends. Germline assignment: CDR1 LNHNV and CDR2 YYDKDF (reference sequence). This CDR3 is CATSTAGLRNSANTEAFF. In nucleotides, the CDR3 is TGTGCCACCAGCACCGCGGGACTTAGGAACTCGGCGAACACTGAAGCTTTCTTT.

The chain is built from TRBV2 and TRBJ1-4, with D perhaps matching TRBD1 (6 bases). Trimming removed 6 bases at V and 3 bases at J, with 14 bases between. The CDR3 runs to 15 residues. Germline CDR1 and CDR2: SNHLY and FYNNEI. The CDR3 reads CASSVRTAANEKLFF. The CDR3 DNA sequence: TGTGCCAGCAGCGTCAGGACAGCAGCTAATGAAAAACTGTTTTTT.

The chain is built from TRBV2 and TRBJ1-1; D unclear. The germline V gene has CDR1 SNHLY and CDR2 FYNNEI. This CDR3 has 13 residues. Trimming pared 3 bases from V and 5 bases from J, leaving 10 bases between. CDR3 sequence: CASSDRLRTEAFF. CDR3 nucleotide sequence: TGTGCCAGCAGTGACCGGTTAAGGACTGAAGCTTTCTTT.

This chain joins TRBV11-3 and TRBJ2-1; D unclear. The CDR3 is made up of 13 amino acids. Trimming took off 5 bases at V and 4 bases at J, with 9 bases between the two ends. CDR1 and CDR2 from the germline V gene are SGHNT and YENEEA. CDR3 region: CASSPSKYNEQFF. The CDR3 DNA is TGTGCCAGCAGCCCTTCCAAATACAATGAGCAGTTCTTC.

CDR3 DNA: TGTGCCAGCAGTGCTGGAAATGAAGCTTTCTTT. Translated, it gives CASSAGNEAFF. The chain has TRBV27 and TRBJ1-1, with no clear D. CDR1 MNHEY and CDR2 SMNVEV come from the germline V gene (reference sequence). This CDR3 contains 11 residues. The ends were cut back, 5 bases at V and 7 bases at J, with 8 bases in the middle.